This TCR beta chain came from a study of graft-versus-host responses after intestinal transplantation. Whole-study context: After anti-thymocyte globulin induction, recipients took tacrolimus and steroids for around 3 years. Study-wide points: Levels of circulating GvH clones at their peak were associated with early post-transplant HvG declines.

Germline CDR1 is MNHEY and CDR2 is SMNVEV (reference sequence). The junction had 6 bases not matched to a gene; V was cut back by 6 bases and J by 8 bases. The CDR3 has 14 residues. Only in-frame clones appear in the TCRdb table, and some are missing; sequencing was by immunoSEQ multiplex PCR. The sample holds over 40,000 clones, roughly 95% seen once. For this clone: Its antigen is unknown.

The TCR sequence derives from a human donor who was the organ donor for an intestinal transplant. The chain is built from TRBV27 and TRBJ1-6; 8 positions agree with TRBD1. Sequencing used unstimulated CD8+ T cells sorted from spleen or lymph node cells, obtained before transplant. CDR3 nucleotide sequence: TGTGCCAGCAGGTGGGGACAGGTTCATTCACCCCTCCACTTT. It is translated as CASRWGQVHSPLHF.